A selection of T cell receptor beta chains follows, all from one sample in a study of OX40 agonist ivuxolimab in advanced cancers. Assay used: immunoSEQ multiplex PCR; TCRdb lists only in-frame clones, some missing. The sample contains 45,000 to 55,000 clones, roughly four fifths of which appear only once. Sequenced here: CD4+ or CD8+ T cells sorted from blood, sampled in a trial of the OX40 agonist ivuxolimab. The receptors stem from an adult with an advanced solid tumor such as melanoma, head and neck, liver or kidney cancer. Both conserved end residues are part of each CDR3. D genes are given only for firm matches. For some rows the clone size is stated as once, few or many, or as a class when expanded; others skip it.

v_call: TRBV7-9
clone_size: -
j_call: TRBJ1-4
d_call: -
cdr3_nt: TGTGCCAGCAGCTTAGGGGTAACTAATGAAAAACTGTTTTTT
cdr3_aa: CASSLGVTNEKLFF

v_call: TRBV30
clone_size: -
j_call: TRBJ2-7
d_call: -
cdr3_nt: TGTGCCTGGGGTGACTCCCTCCAGTCCCGGCAGTACTTC
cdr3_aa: CAWGDSLQSRQYF

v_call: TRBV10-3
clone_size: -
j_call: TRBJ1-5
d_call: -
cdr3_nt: TGTGCCATCAGTGGACGGGATAGCAATCAGCCCCAGCATTTT
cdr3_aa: CAISGRDSNQPQHF

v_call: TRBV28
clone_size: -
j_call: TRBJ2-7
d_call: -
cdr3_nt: TGTGCCAGCAGTTTACCCCGGGACGGTCGCCTCTACGAGCAGTACTTC
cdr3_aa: CASSLPRDGRLYEQYF

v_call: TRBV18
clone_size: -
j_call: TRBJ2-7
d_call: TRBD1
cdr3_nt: TGTGCCAGCTCACAACAAGACAGGGGAATCTCCTACGAGCAGTACTTC
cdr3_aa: CASSQQDRGISYEQYF

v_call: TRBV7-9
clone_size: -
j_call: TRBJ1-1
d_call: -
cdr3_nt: TGTGCCAGCAGCTCCCATTACTCGACCACTGAAGCTTTCTTT
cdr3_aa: CASSSHYSTTEAFF

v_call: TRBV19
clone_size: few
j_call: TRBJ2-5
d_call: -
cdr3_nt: TGTGCCAGTAGTATCAAAACAGCCCCTGAAGAGACCCAGTACTTC
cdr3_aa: CASSIKTAPEETQYF

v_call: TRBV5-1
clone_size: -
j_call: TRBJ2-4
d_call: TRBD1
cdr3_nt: TGCGCCAGCAGCTCCGGACAGGGCGGAAACATTCAGTACTTC
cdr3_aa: CASSSGQGGNIQYF

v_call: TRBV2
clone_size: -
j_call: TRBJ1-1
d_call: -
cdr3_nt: TGTGCCAGTGCGCGGGAGGGGACTGAAGCTTTCTTT
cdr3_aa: CASAREGTEAFF

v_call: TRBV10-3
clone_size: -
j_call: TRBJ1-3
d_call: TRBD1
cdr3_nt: TGTGCCATCGAACGGGACAGGCTCTCGGACACCATATATTTT
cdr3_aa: CAIERDRLSDTIYF

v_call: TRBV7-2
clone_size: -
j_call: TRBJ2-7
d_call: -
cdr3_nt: TGTGCCAGCAGCTTAAAGCGGCAGGGGACCTACGAGCAGTACTTC
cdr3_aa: CASSLKRQGTYEQYF

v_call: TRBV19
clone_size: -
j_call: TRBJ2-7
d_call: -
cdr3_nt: TGTGCCAGTATGGCAGAAGCCTCCTACGAGCAGTACTTC
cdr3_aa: CASMAEASYEQYF

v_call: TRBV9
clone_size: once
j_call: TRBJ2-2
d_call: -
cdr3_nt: TGTGCCAGCAGCGTATGGAGCAAAGGCGCCGGGGAGCTGTTTTTT
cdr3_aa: CASSVWSKGAGELFF

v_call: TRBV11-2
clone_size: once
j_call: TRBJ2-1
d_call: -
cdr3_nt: TGTGCCAGCAGCTTGCATGTCAGCGATGAGCAGTTCTTC
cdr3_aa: CASSLHVSDEQFF

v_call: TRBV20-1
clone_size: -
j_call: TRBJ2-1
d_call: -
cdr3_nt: TGCAGTGCTCCCAAAGGGGAGCAGTTCTTC
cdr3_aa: CSAPKGEQFF

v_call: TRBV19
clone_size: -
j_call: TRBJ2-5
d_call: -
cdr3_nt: TGTGCCAGTAGTATACGGTCACCCGGGGAGACCCAGTACTTC
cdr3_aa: CASSIRSPGETQYF

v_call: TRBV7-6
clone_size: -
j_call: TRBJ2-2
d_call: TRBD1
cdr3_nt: TGTGCCAGCAGCCCCGGACAGGGGGCCCACGGGGAGCTGTTTTTT
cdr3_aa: CASSPGQGAHGELFF

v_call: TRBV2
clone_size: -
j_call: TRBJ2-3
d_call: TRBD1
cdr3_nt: TGTGCCAGCAGTGAAGGGAAGACAGGGACCACAGATACGCAGTATTTT
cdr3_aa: CASSEGKTGTTDTQYF

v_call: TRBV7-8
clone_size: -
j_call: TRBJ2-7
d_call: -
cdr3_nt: TGTGCCAGCAGCTTGTATATAGGGAGCTACGAGCAGTACTTC
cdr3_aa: CASSLYIGSYEQYF

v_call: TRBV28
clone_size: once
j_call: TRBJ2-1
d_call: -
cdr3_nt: TGTGCCAGCAGTGGTGTTGGGGACTACAATGAGCAGTTCTTC
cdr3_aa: CASSGVGDYNEQFF

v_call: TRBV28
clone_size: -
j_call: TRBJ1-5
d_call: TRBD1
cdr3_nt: TGTGCCAGCAGTTTAGAGGGGACAGGGTCCACGCCCCAGCATTTT
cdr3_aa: CASSLEGTGSTPQHF

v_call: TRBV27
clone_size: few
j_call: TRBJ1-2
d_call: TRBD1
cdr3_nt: TGTGCCAGCTTCAACCGGGACAGAGGGGGCTACACCTTC
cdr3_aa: CASFNRDRGGYTF

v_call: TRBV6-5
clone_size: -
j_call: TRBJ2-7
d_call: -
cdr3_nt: TGTGCCAGCAGTTACTTCCAAGGAGAGCAGTACTTC
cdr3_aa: CASSYFQGEQYF

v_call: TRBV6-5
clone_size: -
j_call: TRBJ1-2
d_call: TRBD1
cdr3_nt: TGTGCCAGCAAAGACGACAGGGTTCATGGCTACACCTTC
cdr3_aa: CASKDDRVHGYTF

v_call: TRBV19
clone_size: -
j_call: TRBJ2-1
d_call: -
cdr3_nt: TGTGCCAGTAGTAACGAGGGATCCTACAATGAGCAGTTCTTC
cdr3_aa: CASSNEGSYNEQFF

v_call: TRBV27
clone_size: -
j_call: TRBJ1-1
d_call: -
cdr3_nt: TGTGCCACCTCAACCCAGGGGAGGTGGACTGAAGCTTTCTTT
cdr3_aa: CATSTQGRWTEAFF

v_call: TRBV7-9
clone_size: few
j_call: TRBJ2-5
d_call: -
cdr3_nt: TGTGCCAGCAGCTTAGGAAGGAACGCTCGGGTGGGGAGAGAGACCCAGTACTTC
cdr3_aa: CASSLGRNARVGRETQYF

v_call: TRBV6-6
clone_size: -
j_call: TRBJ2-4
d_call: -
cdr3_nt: TGTGCCAGCAGTTACCCCAAGTCGGCCAAAAACATTCAGTACTTC
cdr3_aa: CASSYPKSAKNIQYF

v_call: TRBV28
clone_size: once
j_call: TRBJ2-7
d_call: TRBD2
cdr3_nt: TGTGCCAGCAGTTTACTCGCGGGGGATGCCTACGAGCAGTACTTC
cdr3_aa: CASSLLAGDAYEQYF

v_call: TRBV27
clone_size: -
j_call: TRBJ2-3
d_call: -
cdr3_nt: TGTGCCAGCAGTTTTTGGCCAGCGGAAAGCACAGATACGCAGTATTTT
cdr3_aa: CASSFWPAESTDTQYF

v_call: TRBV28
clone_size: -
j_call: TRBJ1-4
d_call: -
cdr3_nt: TGTGCCAGCAGACAGGGTAGGGAAAAACTGTTTTTT
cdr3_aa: CASRQGREKLFF

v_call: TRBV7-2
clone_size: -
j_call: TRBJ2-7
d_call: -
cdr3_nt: TGTGCCAGCAGATCCCGGGACCAAACCTACGAGCAGTACTTC
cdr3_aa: CASRSRDQTYEQYF

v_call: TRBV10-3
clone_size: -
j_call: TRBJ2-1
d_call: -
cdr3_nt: TGTGCCATCAGTGTCGGACAGTCCAATGAGCAGTTCTTC
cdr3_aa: CAISVGQSNEQFF

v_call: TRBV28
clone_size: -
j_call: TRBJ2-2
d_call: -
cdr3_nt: TGTGCCAGCCATGGCAGGGGGAGGACCGGGGAGCTGTTTTTT
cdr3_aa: CASHGRGRTGELFF

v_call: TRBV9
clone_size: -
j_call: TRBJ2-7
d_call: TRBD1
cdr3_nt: TGTGCCAGCAGCGTAGGTCCAGGGGGCCTCTCCTACGAGCAGTACTTC
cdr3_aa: CASSVGPGGLSYEQYF

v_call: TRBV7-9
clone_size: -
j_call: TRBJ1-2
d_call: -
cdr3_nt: TGTGCCAGCAGCTTAGCGCTGGTTAACTATGGCTACACCTTC
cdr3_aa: CASSLALVNYGYTF

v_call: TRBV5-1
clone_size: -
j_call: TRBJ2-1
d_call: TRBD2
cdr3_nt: TGCGCCAGCAGCTTGGGGGCGGGAGGGACTTACAATGAGCAGTTCTTC
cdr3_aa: CASSLGAGGTYNEQFF

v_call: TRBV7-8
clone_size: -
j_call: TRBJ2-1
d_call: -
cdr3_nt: TGTGCCAGCAGCTTTAGACAGACAGACAATGAGCAGTTCTTC
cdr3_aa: CASSFRQTDNEQFF

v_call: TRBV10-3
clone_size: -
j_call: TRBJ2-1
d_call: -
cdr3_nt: TGTGCCATCAGTGACCCCGGACATCGCGGGGACAATGAGCAGTTCTTC
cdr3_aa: CAISDPGHRGDNEQFF

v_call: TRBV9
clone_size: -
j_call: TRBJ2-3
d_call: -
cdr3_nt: TGTGCCAGCAGCGCAGAACCCCATACAGATACGCAGTATTTT
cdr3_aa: CASSAEPHTDTQYF

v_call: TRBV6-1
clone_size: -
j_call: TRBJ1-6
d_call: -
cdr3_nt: TGTGCCAGCAGTGAAATTAGGTCGGGTTCACCCCTCCACTTT
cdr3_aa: CASSEIRSGSPLHF

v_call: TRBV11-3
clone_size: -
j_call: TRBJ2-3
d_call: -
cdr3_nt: TGTGCCAGCAGCTTAGGGCCCACAGATACGCAGTATTTT
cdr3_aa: CASSLGPTDTQYF

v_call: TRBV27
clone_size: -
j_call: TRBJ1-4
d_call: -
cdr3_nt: TGTGCCAGCAGTTCAGCCGGGGCACACAATGAAAAACTGTTTTTT
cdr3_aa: CASSSAGAHNEKLFF

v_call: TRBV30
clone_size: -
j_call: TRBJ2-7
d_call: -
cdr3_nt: TGTGCCTGGAGCCGGGGGGCAGTAGGGTGGTCCTACGAGCAGTACTTC
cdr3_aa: CAWSRGAVGWSYEQYF

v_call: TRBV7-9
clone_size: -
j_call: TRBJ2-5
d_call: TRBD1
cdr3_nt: TGTGCCAGCAGCTGGACAGGGTTATGGGAGACCCAGTACTTC
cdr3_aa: CASSWTGLWETQYF

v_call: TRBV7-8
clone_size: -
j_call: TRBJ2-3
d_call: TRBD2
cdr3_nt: TGTGCCAGCAGCTCTCCCCGGGGTAGGCGGGAGAGGGCAGATACGCAGTATTTT
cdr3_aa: CASSSPRGRRERADTQYF

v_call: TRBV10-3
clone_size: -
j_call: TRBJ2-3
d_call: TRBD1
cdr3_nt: TGTGCCATCAGACCGGGACAGACCACAGATACGCAGTATTTT
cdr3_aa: CAIRPGQTTDTQYF

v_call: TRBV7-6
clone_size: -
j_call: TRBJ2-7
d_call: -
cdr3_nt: TGTGCCAGCAGCTTAGGGTGGGATAGACAGACCTACGAGCAGTACTTC
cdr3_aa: CASSLGWDRQTYEQYF

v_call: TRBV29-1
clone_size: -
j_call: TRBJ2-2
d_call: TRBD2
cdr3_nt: TGCAGCGTCGGGACTAGCGGGAGGCAAGCCGGGGAGCTGTTTTTT
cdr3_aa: CSVGTSGRQAGELFF

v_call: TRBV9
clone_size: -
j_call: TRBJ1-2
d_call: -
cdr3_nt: TGTGCCAGCAGCCCCAGCTCCCAGGTCTCTGGCTACACCTTC
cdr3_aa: CASSPSSQVSGYTF